This TCR beta chain appears in the sequencing data of a study of T-cell memory formation after mild COVID-19. Per germline, CDR1 SGHTA and CDR2 FQGTGA. The CDR3 contains 17 residues. Trimming stripped 2 bases from V and 2 bases from J, with 15 bases between. With regard to this clonotype: The antigen is not known.

TCR alpha and TCR beta cDNA libraries with sample barcodes and UMIs came from 5'RACE using constant-segment primers. TCRdb redid the calling of the 5' RACE reads with MiXCR, one entry per CDR3 protein. This table has 300,000 to 400,000 distinct CDR3 sequences, less than 20% appearing once. General study points: Largely, contracting CD4+ clones fell within CM and EM, and contracting CD8+ clones within EMRA. Contracting clones, day 15 to 85, had balanced CD4/CD8, and later expanders favored CD4+.

The chain uses TRBV7-3 and TRBJ2-2; TRBD1 is a possible D gene (6 bases). This sequence originates from a man aged 18 to 30 who had mild COVID-19 (a few samples of this study predate the infection). Cell type and time point are not known. The source material was PBMCs or a T cell subset sorted from them (not recorded which). CDR3 DNA: TGTGCCAGCAGCTTAGCCCACAGCAGGGGTAACACCGGGGAGCTGTTTTTT. It codes for CASSLAHSRGNTGELFF.